Shown below are 3 T cell receptor beta chains from a single sample sequenced in a study of shared clonotypes between healthy human individuals. TCRdb keeps only in-frame clones here, not all; method: immunoSEQ multiplex PCR. The table includes 1,100,000 or so clones, 78% detected once. Material for sequencing was memory CD4+ T cells from PBMCs. As for subset: CD45RA-negative fraction. The receptors were gathered from a man aged 18 to 30 in good health. Some clones in this sample may be carry-over from other donors' samples.

V and J are TRBV28 and TRBJ2-7, with a weak D call TRBD1 (7 bases). In germline, CDR1 is MDHEN, CDR2 SYDVKM. CDR3 length equals 13 residues. With 3 bases removed from V and 7 bases from J, the gap between germline ends came to 13 bases. The CDR3 sequence is CASSFGGTAEQYF. CDR3 DNA sequence: TGTGCCAGCAGTTTCGGAGGGACAGCTGAGCAGTACTTC.

V and J are TRBV7-2 and TRBJ2-2, with 9 bases that match TRBD1. The CDR3 sequence is 14 residues long. Germline values: CDR1 SGHTA, CDR2 FQGNSA. V trimming: 5 bases; J trimming: 12 bases; junction bases outside the gene matches: 10. The CDR3 coding sequence is TGTGCCAGCAGCCCAGGGACAGGGAGGGAAAAGCTGTTTTTT. Encoded protein: CASSPGTGREKLFF.

Worth noting for this clone: Within the sample, other DNA sequences also encode this same CDR3. The chain carries TRBV11-2 and TRBJ1-6, with D hard to call. The ends were cut back, 0 bases at V and 9 bases at J, with 0 bases in the middle. This CDR3 is built from 11 residues. Germline values: CDR1 SGHAT, CDR2 FQNNGV. The CDR3 DNA follows: TGTGCCAGCAGCTTAGATTCACCCCTCCACTTT. Residues: CASSLDSPLHF.